Sequencing of this T cell receptor (beta chain) was carried out in a study of technical replicates of blood from a handful of donors. Trimming cost V 2 bases and J 4 bases; bases outside gene matches: 13. This CDR3 is 17 amino acids long. The V gene's germline CDR1 is SGHTA and CDR2 FQGNSA. TCRdb keeps only in-frame clones here, not all; method: immunoSEQ multiplex PCR. This sample has around 83,000 clones, with roughly 92% found just once. The clonotype comes from a human donor in good health. The sample consisted of T cells isolated from PBMCs. The J gene is TRBJ2-7, the V gene TRBV7-2; TRBD2 agrees at 8 bases. CDR3 loop: CASSLFTSGGGWYEQYF. The CDR3 DNA reads TGTGCCAGCAGCTTATTCACGTCCGGCGGGGGGTGGTACGAGCAGTACTTC. Looking up the rest from reference TRBV7-2 and TRBJ2-7 gives the full variable domain: GAGVSQSPSNKVTEKGKDVELRCDPISGHTALYWYRQSLGQGLEFLIYFQGNSAPDKSGLPSDRFSAERTGGSVSTLTIQRTQQEDSAVYLCASSLFTSGGGWYEQYFGPGTRLTVT.